This T cell receptor (beta chain) was identified in a study of glioma-infiltrating T cells after dendritic cell vaccination. Study in general: Treatment, given 2003 to 2012, was autologous tumor lysate-pulsed dendritic cell vaccination.

V was clipped by 0 bases and J by 1 base; unmatched bases: 5. From germline, CDR1 is SGHTS and CDR2 YDEGEE. The CDR3 has 16 residues. In its sample, this clone was seen a few times. Only in-frame clones appear in the TCRdb table, and some are missing; sequencing was by immunoSEQ multiplex PCR. The sample lists 50,000 to 70,000 clones, roughly 80% occurring once. As to time point: after dendritic cell vaccination, including at tumor progression/relapse. V is TRBV5-8 and J is TRBJ2-7; 9 nucleotides agree with TRBD1. The sample consisted of blood, taken after dendritic cell vaccination. The TCR sequence derives from a human donor with glioblastoma. The CDR3 reads CASSLAPGQGSYEQYF. The CDR3 DNA reads as TGTGCCAGCAGCTTGGCGCCGGGACAGGGTTCCTACGAGCAGTACTTC.